This T cell receptor beta chain was recovered during a study of blood T cell repertoires in COVID-19. Study background: The analysed material was cDNA or gDNA that came from T cells, B-cell-depleted T cells, or PBMCs.

In its sample, this clone was seen a few times. Only in-frame clones appear in the TCRdb table, and some are missing; sequencing was by immunoSEQ multiplex PCR. The sample comprises some 200,000 clones, around four fifths of which are singletons, and roughly 8.7% rests with the top ten. Enrolled through a virtual design, the participants were between roughly 18 and 95 years of age and came from under 25 US areas. Grouping used clinical history reported by participants in a survey and questionnaire. Cohort 3 donors were reported recovered after two negative PCRs, clearance, or symptom resolution. The V gene end was trimmed by 5 bases and the J gene end by 0 bases; junction bases not matched to a gene: 4. Germline CDR1 is SGHAT and CDR2 is FQDESV (reference sequence). The CDR3 is made up of 15 amino acids.

The V gene is TRBV11-1, the J gene TRBJ1-1; TRBD1 agrees at 9 bases. The specimen was PBMCs or T cells enriched from blood (not recorded which). The origin of this receptor is a middle-aged man who had recovered from COVID-19. This CDR3 reads CASSRDRGMNTEAFF. The CDR3 region has the DNA TGTGCCAGCAGCCGAGACAGGGGGATGAACACTGAAGCTTTCTTT.